These 24 T cell receptor beta chains were sequenced from one sample in a study of blood T cell repertoires in COVID-19. Method: immunoSEQ multiplex PCR; TCRdb's copy keeps in-frame clones and lacks some. The profile shows about 170,000 clones, about 85% of them singletons. Input material: peripheral blood. The source of these receptors is a man older than 75 with COVID-19, enrolled during active disease.

The chain employs TRBV5-1 and TRBJ1-2; D is undetermined. The V end was cut by 3 bases, the J end by 2 bases, with 14 bases between. Germline CDR1 SGHRS, CDR2 YFSETQ. The CDR3 is made up of 15 amino acids. The CDR3 DNA sequence: TGCGCCAGCAGCTCCCCCGGGGAGGAAAACTATGGCTACACCTTC. It translates to CASSSPGEENYGYTF.

The CDR3 loop is CASGQRGAYEQYF. As DNA, the CDR3 is TGTGCCAGCGGACAGCGAGGGGCCTACGAGCAGTACTTC. The rearrangement links TRBV6-5 to TRBJ2-7, with D possibly matching TRBD1 (6 bases). CDR1 and CDR2 (germline): MNHEY, SVGAGI. V lost 8 bases, J lost 2 bases, and 13 bases lay in between. This CDR3 spans 13 amino acids.

The chain recombines TRBV7-9 with TRBJ2-7; possibly TRBD2 for D (6 bases). Germline lookup yields CDR1 SEHNR and CDR2 FQNEAQ (reference sequence). The CDR3 runs 12 residues. The ends were cut back, 2 bases at V and 5 bases at J, with 7 bases in the middle. In DNA, the CDR3 is TGTGCCAGCAGCTTACGGGGGAACGAGCAGTACTTC. Translation: CASSLRGNEQYF.

This clone was detected once. This rearrangement joins TRBV10-3 to TRBJ1-1, with a weak D call TRBD1 (6 bases). This CDR3 is built from 14 residues. CDR1 is ENHRY and CDR2 is SYGVKD in the germline V gene. V was cut by 1 base and J by 1 base, with 7 bases left in between. The CDR3 sequence: CAISELQGNTEAFF. The CDR3 coding sequence is TGTGCCATCAGTGAGTTACAGGGGAACACTGAAGCTTTCTTT.

This clone was seen a few times. The CDR3 DNA is TGTGCCAGCAGCACGGACAGGGCGACCTACGAGCAGTACTTC. It yields the protein CASSTDRATYEQYF. The gene calls are TRBV5-4 and TRBJ2-7; 8 bases match TRBD1. V shed 4 bases, J shed 2 bases, and the junction held 5 bases outside the gene matches. The CDR3 has 14 amino acids. Germline CDR1 is SGHNT and CDR2 is YYREEE (reference sequence).

This clone has just a few counts. J is TRBJ2-3 and V is TRBV6-2 or TRBV6-3; 7 nucleotides align to TRBD2. The V gene's germline CDR1 is MNHEY and CDR2 SVGEGT. The CDR3 length is 18 residues. V was pared by 2 bases and J by 0 bases, with 11 bases of the junction left unmatched. The CDR3 coding sequence is TGTGCCAGCAGTTACCTCCGGGAAGGCGGGGGTAGCACAGATACGCAGTATTTT. Translated: CASSYLREGGGSTDTQYF.

V gene TRBV7-9 combines with J gene TRBJ1-3; 8 bases align to TRBD1. V lost 4 bases to trimming and J lost 4 bases; unmatched junction nucleotides: 6. CDR1 SEHNR and CDR2 FQNEAQ come from the germline V gene (reference sequence). There are 15 residues in the CDR3. The CDR3 region has the DNA TGTGCCAGCAGCTCGGACAGGGCTGGAGGAAACACCATATATTTT. Translating gives CASSSDRAGGNTIYF.

The chain uses TRBV5-1 and TRBJ2-5, with TRBD2 matching 8 bases. The CDR3 spans 16 residues. With 2 bases clipped from V and 9 bases from J, the junction kept 15 bases outside the gene matches. Germline CDR1 is SGHRS and CDR2 is YFSETQ. The CDR3 DNA reads TGCGCCAGCAGCTTTACCAGCGGGGGTACACGAGGGGCCCAGTACTTC. This codes for CASSFTSGGTRGAQYF.

The chain links TRBV6-2 or TRBV6-3 to TRBJ2-1; 11 positions match TRBD2. The J segment lost 9 bases and the V segment lost 5 bases, leaving 6 bases of the junction unmatched. CDR3 length: 14 residues. Germline-derived CDR1 and CDR2 are MNHEY and SVGEGT. CDR3 sequence reads: CASSRLAGGTEQFF. CDR3 sequence (DNA): TGTGCCAGCAGTCGCTTAGCGGGGGGGACTGAGCAGTTCTTC.

V usage is TRBV5-6 and J usage is TRBJ1-4; 9 bases are a match to TRBD1. This CDR3 has 17 residues. V lost 4 bases, J lost 7 bases, and 14 bases stayed unmatched. CDR1 and CDR2 (germline): SGHDT, YYEEEE. CDR3 in amino acids: CASSRDRAPKGVEKLFF. The CDR3 bases are TGTGCCAGCAGCCGGGACAGGGCCCCGAAGGGGGTTGAAAAACTGTTTTTT.

CDR3 DNA: TGTGCCAGTAATCCACAGGGGTTGGCCAAAAACATTCAGTACTTC. Residues: CASNPQGLAKNIQYF. The chain combines TRBV19 with TRBJ2-4; TRBD1 matches at 7 bases. Per the germline V gene, CDR1 is LNHDA and CDR2 is SQIVND (reference sequence). CDR3 length: 15 amino acids. With V trimmed by 7 bases and J by 1 base, 7 bases remained unmatched. Combining the CDR3 with reference TRBV19 and TRBJ2-4 gives the whole variable domain DGGITQSPKYLFRKEGQNVTLSCEQNLNHDAMYWYRQDPGQGLRLIYYSQIVNDFQKGDIAEGYSVSREKKESFPLTVTSAQKNPTAFYLCASNPQGLAKNIQYFGAGTRLSVL.

The chain has TRBV5-1 and TRBJ2-4, with 15 bases that match TRBD2. Unmatched junction bases numbered 3, after V lost 1 base and J lost 4 bases. Germline-derived CDR1 and CDR2 are SGHRS and YFSETQ. This CDR3 has 17 amino acids. For the CDR3, the DNA is TGCGCCAGCAGCTTGCCGGGACTAGCGGGGGGAAAAAACATTCAGTACTTC. Protein sequence: CASSLPGLAGGKNIQYF.

The table lists this clone with a count of one. The V call is TRBV6-5, the J call TRBJ1-3; D gene unclear. The CDR3 covers 13 residues. V gave up 7 bases and J gave up 0 bases, with 7 bases separating them. CDR1 is MNHEY, CDR2 SVGAGI, per germline. In nucleotides, the CDR3 is TGTGCCAGCATTGGAGACTCTGGAAACACCATATATTTT. Protein: CASIGDSGNTIYF.

This clone was observed once. The V call is TRBV11-2, the J call TRBJ2-4; no clear D gene. V gave up 6 bases and J gave up 7 bases, with 16 bases separating them. The CDR3 is made up of 14 amino acids. Germline V gene lookup returns CDR1 SGHAT and CDR2 FQNNGV. The CDR3 nucleotides read TGTGCCAGCAGTTTAACAACAATCTTTAACATTCAGTACTTC. It is translated as CASSLTTIFNIQYF.

V usage is TRBV28 and J usage is TRBJ1-3; 9 nucleotides line up with TRBD1. V lost 5 bases to trimming and J lost 1 base; unmatched junction nucleotides: 6. This CDR3 spans 16 amino acids. Germline CDR1 MDHEN, CDR2 SYDVKM. CDR3 coding DNA: TGTGCCAGCAGTAGACCACAGGGGGCTTCTGGAAACACCATATATTTT. Protein sequence: CASSRPQGASGNTIYF.

This chain links TRBV9 with TRBJ1-5; 7 positions agree with TRBD1. CDR3 length: 15 residues. CDR1 is SGDLS, CDR2 YYNGEE, per germline. V was pared by 0 bases and J by 4 bases, with 4 bases of the junction left unmatched. CDR3 protein: CASSVGQGRNQPQHF. The CDR3, as DNA: TGTGCCAGCAGCGTAGGACAGGGAAGGAATCAGCCCCAGCATTTT.

The V and J genes are TRBV2 and TRBJ1-4; D gene uncertain. Trimming shortened V by 2 bases and J by 8 bases, and 15 bases separated the two germline ends. The CDR3 extends over 15 amino acids. Germline-derived CDR1 and CDR2 are SNHLY and FYNNEI. For the CDR3, the DNA is TGTGCCAGCAGTGAAAGCGGCAGTTTGGGAGAAAAACTGTTTTTT. It specifies CASSESGSLGEKLFF. The entire variable domain, with the rest obtained from reference TRBV2 and TRBJ1-4, is as follows: EPEVTQTPSHQVTQMGQEVILRCVPISNHLYFYWYRQILGQKVEFLVSFYNNEISEKSEIFDDQFSVERPDGSNFTLKIRSTKLEDSAMYFCASSESGSLGEKLFFGSGTQLSVL.

This chain connects TRBV5-1 to TRBJ2-1; 12 positions match TRBD2. The CDR3 totals 16 residues. With 4 bases clipped from V and 8 bases from J, the junction kept 10 bases outside the gene matches. From germline, CDR1 is SGHRS and CDR2 YFSETQ. CDR3 bases: TGCGCCAGCAGCCCGCCAACTAGCGGGGGGATCGATGAGCAGTTCTTC. It is translated as CASSPPTSGGIDEQFF.

A note on this clone: The DNA is left out, because the CDR3 cannot be placed on it with certainty; the CDR3 is given as TCRdb lists it. The V gene is TRBV21-1, the J gene TRBJ1-3. TRBV21-1 is a listed pseudogene. From its first to its last residue, the CDR3 has 18 amino acids. The CDR3: CASSRWGEGSYSGNTIYF.

There are a few counts of this clone. The V and J genes are TRBV11-1 and TRBJ1-2; 7 bases match TRBD1. The length of the CDR3 is 15 residues. After removal of 0 bases from V and 4 bases from J, the junction contained 5 bases not matched to a gene. Germline V CDR1 and CDR2: SGHAT, FQDESV (reference sequence). CDR3 sequence: CASSLAGRGSYGYTF. Written as DNA, the CDR3 is TGTGCCAGCAGCTTAGCTGGCAGGGGGAGCTATGGCTACACCTTC.

This chain joins TRBV5-1 and TRBJ1-1; D not resolved. The CDR3 length is 15 residues. Germline V CDR1 and CDR2: SGHRS, YFSETQ. Deletions cut 2 bases from V and 4 bases from J, with 15 bases between. Here the CDR3 DNA reads TGCGCCAGCAGCTTAGGTAGAGGGAAGAGCACTGAAGCTTTCTTT. Its protein is CASSLGRGKSTEAFF.

The chain employs TRBV9 and TRBJ2-1; D perhaps matches TRBD1 (5 bases). The V and J ends lost 0 bases and 3 bases respectively, with 10 bases between them. The V gene's germline CDR1 is SGDLS and CDR2 YYNGEE. The CDR3 contains 15 residues. The CDR3 DNA reads TGTGCCAGCAGCGTAGATCCAGGGCACTACAATGAGCAGTTCTTC. It codes for CASSVDPGHYNEQFF.

The rearrangement uses TRBV19 and TRBJ1-1; TRBD1 agrees at 8 bases. The CDR3 is made up of 14 amino acids. The germline gives CDR1 LNHDA, CDR2 SQIVND (reference sequence). Losses at the gene ends were 1 base for V and 4 bases for J; bases not matched to a gene: 2. The CDR3: CASSIVGQGTEAFF. The CDR3 nucleotides are TGTGCCAGTAGTATAGTTGGACAGGGCACTGAAGCTTTCTTT.

Of note for this clone: The same CDR3 is also encoded by other DNA sequences in this sample. The chain uses TRBV7-2 and TRBJ1-5; D unresolved. V lost 2 bases to trimming and J lost 2 bases, with 4 bases between them. Per the germline V gene, CDR1 is SGHTA and CDR2 is FQGNSA. This CDR3 region has 13 residues. In DNA, the CDR3 is TGTGCCAGCAGCTTACGGGGCAATCAGCCCCAGCATTTT. This encodes CASSLRGNQPQHF.